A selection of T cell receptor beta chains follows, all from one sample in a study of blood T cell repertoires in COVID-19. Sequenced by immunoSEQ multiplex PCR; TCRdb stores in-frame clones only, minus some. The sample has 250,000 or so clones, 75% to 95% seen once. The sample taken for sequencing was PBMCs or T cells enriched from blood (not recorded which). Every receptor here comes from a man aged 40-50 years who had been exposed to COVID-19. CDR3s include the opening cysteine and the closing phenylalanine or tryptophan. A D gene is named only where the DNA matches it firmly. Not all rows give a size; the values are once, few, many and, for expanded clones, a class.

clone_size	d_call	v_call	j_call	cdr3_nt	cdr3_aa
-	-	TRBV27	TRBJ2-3	TGTGCCAGCCGCAGGGGGGCGACGGATACGCAGTATTTT	CASRRGATDTQYF
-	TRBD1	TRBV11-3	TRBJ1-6	TGTGCCAGCAGCCCCCGGACAGGGGGAAAATCACCCCTCCACTTT	CASSPRTGGKSPLHF
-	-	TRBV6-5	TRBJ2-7	TGTGCCAGCAGAGATACTAGTGGCTACTCCTACGAGCAGTACTTC	CASRDTSGYSYEQYF
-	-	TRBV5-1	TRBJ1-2	TGCGCCAGCGCCTCCGGGGTCACTAACTATGGCTACACCTTC	CASASGVTNYGYTF
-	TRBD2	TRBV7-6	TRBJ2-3	TGTGCCAGCAGCTTCGGTATTAGCGGGAGCACAGATACGCAGTATTTT	CASSFGISGSTDTQYF
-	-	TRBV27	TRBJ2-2	TGTGCCAGCAGGAGCAGGTGGGAGCTGTTTTTT	CASRSRWELFF
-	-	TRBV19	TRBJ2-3	TGTGCCAGTACTCTGACCGCGGGCCCCGATACGCAGTATTTT	CASTLTAGPDTQYF
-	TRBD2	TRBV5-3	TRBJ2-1	TGTGCCAGAAGCTTGGTTCTAGCGGGGACCTACAATGAGCAGTTCTTC	CARSLVLAGTYNEQFF
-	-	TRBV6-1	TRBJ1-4	TGTGCCAGCAGTGATTCCGCTTTTCGGTCGGGAGAAAAACTGTTTTTT	CASSDSAFRSGEKLFF
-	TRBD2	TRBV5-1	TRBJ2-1	TGCGCCAGCAGCTTGGCGCTAGCGGGATCCTACAATGAGCAGTTCTTC	CASSLALAGSYNEQFF
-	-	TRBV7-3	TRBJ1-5	TGTGCCAGCAGCTCAGATAGCAATCAGCCCCAGCATTTT	CASSSDSNQPQHF
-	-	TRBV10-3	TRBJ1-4	TGTGCCATCAGTGAGACAGGGCGCGAGGAAAAACTGTTTTTT	CAISETGREEKLFF
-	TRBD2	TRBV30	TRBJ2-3	TGTGCCTGGGACGCGGGAGGAGCAGATACGCAGTATTTT	CAWDAGGADTQYF
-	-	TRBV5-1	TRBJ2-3	TGCGCCAGCAGCTTGATCCACTCGTGGACAGATACGCAGTATTTT	CASSLIHSWTDTQYF
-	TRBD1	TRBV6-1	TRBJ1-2	TGTGCCAGCAGTGAAGAAGGGGGACAGGGAGACTATGGCTACACCTTC	CASSEEGGQGDYGYTF
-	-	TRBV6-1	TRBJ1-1	TGTGCCAGCAGTGAAGTATGGCAGGGTACTGAAGCTTTCTTT	CASSEVWQGTEAFF
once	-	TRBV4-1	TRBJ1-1	TGCGCCAGCAGCCAAGAGAGCAGGGGAACTGAAGCTTTCTTT	CASSQESRGTEAFF
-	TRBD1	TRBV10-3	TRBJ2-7	TGTGCCATCAAGACAGGGGATCCCTCCTACGAGCAGTACTTC	CAIKTGDPSYEQYF
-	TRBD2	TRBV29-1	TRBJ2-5	TGCAGCGCCCCACTAGCGGGAGGACAAGAGACCCAGTACTTC	CSAPLAGGQETQYF
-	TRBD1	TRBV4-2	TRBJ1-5	TGTGCCAGCAGCCAAACCGGGACAGGGGTTGGACAGCCCCAGCATTTT	CASSQTGTGVGQPQHF
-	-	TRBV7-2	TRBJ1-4	TGTGCCAGCAGCAATCGACAGAATGAAAAACTGTTTTTT	CASSNRQNEKLFF
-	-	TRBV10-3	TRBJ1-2	TGTGCCATCAGTGATGTTGAGGGGAGGGGTGGCTATGGCTACACCTTC	CAISDVEGRGGYGYTF
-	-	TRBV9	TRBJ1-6	TGTGCCAGCAGCGTAGTCCCAGAAGATTCACCCCTCCACTTT	CASSVVPEDSPLHF
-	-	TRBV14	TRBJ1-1	TGTGCCAGCAGCCAGGAGACGATTGCTTTCTTT	CASSQETIAFF
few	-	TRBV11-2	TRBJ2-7	TGTGCCAGCAGCTTAACAGGGACGGGTTACGAGCAGTACTTC	CASSLTGTGYEQYF
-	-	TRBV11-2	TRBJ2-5	TGTGCCAGCAGCCAAAAACTTTTAGAGACCCAGTACTTC	CASSQKLLETQYF
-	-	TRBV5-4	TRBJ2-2	TGTGCCAGCAGCCCTCAGACTAGTCTGGGCGGGGAGCTGTTTTTT	CASSPQTSLGGELFF
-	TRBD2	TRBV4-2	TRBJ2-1	TGTGCCAGCAGCCAAGACCTACTAGCGGGAGCGGAGCAGTTCTTC	CASSQDLLAGAEQFF
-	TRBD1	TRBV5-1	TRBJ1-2	TGCGCCAGCAGCTTGGAATGGGGACAGATGGCTAACTATGGCTACACCTTC	CASSLEWGQMANYGYTF
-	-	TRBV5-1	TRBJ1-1	TGCGCCAGCAGCTTGGCGGGGAGAGACACTGAAGCTTTCTTT	CASSLAGRDTEAFF
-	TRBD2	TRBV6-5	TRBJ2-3	TGTGCCAGCAAGGTGGGAGGGCCGGGAGATACGCAGTATTTT	CASKVGGPGDTQYF
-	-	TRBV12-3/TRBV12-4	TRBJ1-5	TGTGCCAGCAGTAGGAGCGGCAATCAGCCCCAGCATTTT	CASSRSGNQPQHF
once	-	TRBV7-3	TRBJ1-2	TGTGCCAGCAGTCCAATGGGCACAGGCTATGGCTACACCTTC	CASSPMGTGYGYTF
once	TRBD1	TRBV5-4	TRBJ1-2	TGTGCCAGCAGCGAGGGACAGGGTGTTTATGGCTACACCTTC	CASSEGQGVYGYTF
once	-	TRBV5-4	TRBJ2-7	TGTGCCAGCAGCGAACAGGGAGCCTACGAGCAGTACTTC	CASSEQGAYEQYF
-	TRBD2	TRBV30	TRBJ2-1	TGTGCCTGGAGTGTAGGGACTAGACGTACGAATGAGCAGTTCTTC	CAWSVGTRRTNEQFF
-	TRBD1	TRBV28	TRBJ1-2	TGTGCCAGTTTCCTAAACCGGGACAGGGGTGCCGGATATGGCTACACCTTC	CASFLNRDRGAGYGYTF
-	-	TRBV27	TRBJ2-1	TGTGCCAGCTCTTCCTCGTCCCACAATGAGCAGTTCTTC	CASSSSSHNEQFF
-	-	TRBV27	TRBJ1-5	TGTGCCAGCAGTTTATCGGCAGGGGAACAGGGTCAGCCCCAGCATTTT	CASSLSAGEQGQPQHF
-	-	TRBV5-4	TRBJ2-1	TGTGCCAGCAGCTTACCGGGATCAGGCAATGAGCAGTTCTTC	CASSLPGSGNEQFF
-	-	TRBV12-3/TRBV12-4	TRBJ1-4	TGTGCCACACGGGGGATTGGAGAAAAACTGTTTTTT	CATRGIGEKLFF
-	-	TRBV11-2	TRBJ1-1	TGTGCCAGCAGCTTAGCCAGATTTAACACTGAAGCTTTCTTT	CASSLARFNTEAFF
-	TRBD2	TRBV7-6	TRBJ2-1	TGTGCCAGCAGCTTAGAGGTAGCGGGAGGGCCCAATGAGCAGTTCTTC	CASSLEVAGGPNEQFF
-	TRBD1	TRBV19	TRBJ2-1	TGTGCCAGTAGTATCCAGGACAGGGGAATTAGTGAGCAGTTCTTC	CASSIQDRGISEQFF
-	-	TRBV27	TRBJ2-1	TGTGCCAGCGGAACCGGGACACCAGACTACAATGAGCAGTTCTTC	CASGTGTPDYNEQFF
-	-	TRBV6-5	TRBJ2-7	TGTGCCAGCAGTCTCGACGGAGCCTACGAGCAGTACTTC	CASSLDGAYEQYF
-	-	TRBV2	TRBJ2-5	TGTGCCAGCAAGCGAGAGACCCAGTACTTC	CASKRETQYF
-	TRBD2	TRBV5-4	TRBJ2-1	TGTGCCAGCAGCTTGGGCGGGGGAATCCTAAATGAGCAGTTCTTC	CASSLGGGILNEQFF